These 14 T cell receptor beta chains were sequenced from one sample in a study of cytomegalovirus exposure and HLA in healthy donors. PCR was performed using 60 Vbeta and 13 Jbeta primers. Here immunoSEQ multiplex PCR was the method, and the copy in TCRdb shows in-frame clones only, minus some. The table lists around 110,000 clones, about 60% of them singletons. The sequenced material came from PBMCs. These TCRs come from a woman aged 30 to 39 in good health and CMV-seronegative.

On this clone: A junction boundary mismatches the germline segment, possibly from a read error. The chain combines TRBV9 with TRBJ2-7, with 8 bases fitting TRBD2. This CDR3 has 14 amino acids. Germline CDR1 SGDLS, CDR2 YYNGEE. The CDR3, as DNA: TGTGCCAGCAGCGTAGACGGGAGGGACTACGAACAGTACTTC. It yields the protein CASSVDGRDYEQYF.

This CDR3 reads CTSSQDVGLADEQYF. The DNA for the CDR3 is TGCACCAGCAGCCAAGATGTCGGACTAGCGGACGAGCAGTACTTC. The chain carries TRBV1 and TRBJ2-7; TRBD2 is the table's D call and was not checked against the DNA. TRBV1 is assigned pseudogene status. This CDR3 contains 15 residues.

The rearrangement joins TRBV28 to TRBJ1-1, with D possibly TRBD1 on 6 matching bases. V gave up 6 bases and J gave up 3 bases, with 11 bases separating them. The CDR3 spans 13 residues. Germline V gene sequence: CDR1 MDHEN, CDR2 SYDVKM. The CDR3: CASRPPGDTEAFF. The CDR3 DNA follows: TGTGCCAGCAGGCCCCCAGGGGACACTGAAGCTTTCTTT.

V and J are TRBV10-1 and TRBJ1-6, with D possibly being TRBD1 (6 bases). Germline V gene lookup returns CDR1 WNHNN and CDR2 SYGVQD (reference sequence). CDR3 length: 13 amino acids. Trimming stripped 6 bases from V and 7 bases from J, with 10 bases between. CDR3 sequence: CASSQDRNSPLHF. The DNA for the CDR3 is TGCGCCAGCAGCCAAGACAGGAATTCACCCCTCCACTTT.

The chain employs TRBV6-1 and TRBJ2-2; a possible D gene is TRBD2 (5 bases). The CDR3 sequence is 15 residues long. CDR1 MNHNS and CDR2 SASEGT come from the germline V gene. Trimming took 0 bases from V and 4 from J, leaving 9 bases between them. CDR3 nucleotides: TGTGCCAGCAGTGAAGCTGCGGACTCCACCGGGGAGCTGTTTTTT. It translates to CASSEAADSTGELFF.

The rearrangement uses TRBV5-1 and TRBJ2-5; 8 bases fit TRBD2. TRBJ2-7 matches the DNA end more closely, so the J call is doubtful. Germline V gives CDR1 SGHRS, CDR2 YFSETQ. The CDR3 loop spans 15 amino acids. The CDR3, as DNA: TGCGCCAGCAGCTTGGCCGGGAGGGCCTATTACGAGCAGTACTTC. This encodes CASSLAGRAYYEQYF.

V is TRBV28 and J is TRBJ2-1, with TRBD1 identical over 9 bases. The length of the CDR3 is 17 residues. CDR1 is MDHEN, CDR2 SYDVKM, per germline. V lost 5 bases, J lost 0 bases, and 8 bases stayed unmatched. In DNA, the CDR3 is TGTGCCAGCAGTACACAAAGGACAGGGGCCTCCTACAATGAGCAGTTCTTC. Translated, it gives CASSTQRTGASYNEQFF.

This chain links TRBV28 with TRBJ2-2; the D is unclear. The CDR3 is made up of 13 amino acids. V gave up 3 bases and J gave up 3 bases, with 5 bases separating them. The germline gives CDR1 MDHEN, CDR2 SYDVKM. DNA of the CDR3: TGTGCCAGCAGTTTTCGGGACACCGGGGAGCTGTTTTTT. Translated: CASSFRDTGELFF.

The chain carries TRBV5-4 and TRBJ2-5, with TRBD2 identical over 8 bases. The J call is doubtful: the DNA matches TRBJ2-7 better. The CDR3 length is 14 residues. CDR1 and CDR2 (germline): SGHNT, YYREEE (reference sequence). In nucleotides, the CDR3 is TGTGCCAGCAGCAACCGGACTAGCCCGGGCGAGCAGTACTTC. It translates to CASSNRTSPGEQYF.

This clone occurred a few times. The chain uses TRBV7-9 and TRBJ1-1, with 10 bases aligning to TRBD1. The CDR3 runs to 19 residues. The J segment lost 3 bases and the V segment lost 5 bases, leaving 18 bases of the junction unmatched. Germline V CDR1 and CDR2: SEHNR, FQNEAQ (reference sequence). CDR3 region: CASSRTGTGDRRGDTEAFF. The CDR3, as DNA: TGTGCCAGCAGCCGGACCGGGACAGGGGATCGGAGAGGGGACACTGAAGCTTTCTTT.

The chain has TRBV30 and TRBJ1-6; a possible D gene is TRBD1 (6 bases). CDR1 is GTSNPN and CDR2 is SVGIG in the germline V gene (reference sequence). Trimming left V 5 bases short and J 3 bases short, with 14 bases between. The CDR3 has 15 amino acids. CDR3 in DNA: TGTGCCTGGGGGGAGGGGACATACTATAATTCACCCCTCCACTTT. The encoded protein is CAWGEGTYYNSPLHF.

This rearrangement joins TRBV27 to TRBJ2-2; 7 positions match TRBD1. The length of the CDR3 is 16 residues. The junction had 15 bases not matched to a gene; V was cut back by 8 bases and J by 6 bases. The germline V gene encodes CDR1 MNHEY and CDR2 SMNVEV (reference sequence). CDR3 bases: TGTGCCAGCGGACCTTATACAGACAGGGTGGCCGGGGAGCTGTTTTTT. Translated: CASGPYTDRVAGELFF.

V usage is TRBV7-9 and J usage is TRBJ2-1, with 7 bases matching TRBD1. Germline CDR1 SEHNR, CDR2 FQNEAQ (reference sequence). V trimming: 5 bases; J trimming: 0 bases; junction bases outside the gene matches: 7. CDR3 length: 16 amino acids. In DNA, the CDR3 is TGTGCCAGCAGCCCAAGAGGGGGCAGCTCCTACAATGAGCAGTTCTTC. Translating it yields CASSPRGGSSYNEQFF.

The chain joins TRBV7-2 to TRBJ2-2; 7 bases fit TRBD1. The CDR3 loop spans 17 amino acids. CDR1 is SGHTA and CDR2 is FQGNSA in the germline V gene. Losses at the gene ends were 2 bases for V and 2 bases for J; bases not matched to a gene: 8. The CDR3 region has the DNA TGTGCCAGCAGCTTACTACCGACAGGGCCAAACACCGGGGAGCTGTTTTTT. Its translation is CASSLLPTGPNTGELFF.